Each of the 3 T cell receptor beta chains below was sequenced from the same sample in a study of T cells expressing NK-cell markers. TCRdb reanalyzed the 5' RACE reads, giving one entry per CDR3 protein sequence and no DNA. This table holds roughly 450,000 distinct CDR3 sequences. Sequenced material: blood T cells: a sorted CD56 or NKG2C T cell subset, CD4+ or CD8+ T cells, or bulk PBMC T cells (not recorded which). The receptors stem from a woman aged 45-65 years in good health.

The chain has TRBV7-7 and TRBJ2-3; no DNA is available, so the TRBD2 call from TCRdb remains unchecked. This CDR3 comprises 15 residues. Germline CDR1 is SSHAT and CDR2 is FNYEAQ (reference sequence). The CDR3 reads CASSPSPGTSVAQYF. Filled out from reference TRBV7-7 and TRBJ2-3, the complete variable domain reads GAGVSQSPRYKVTKRGQDVTLRCDPISSHATLYWYQQALGQGPEFLTYFNYEAQPDKSGLPSDRFSAERPEGSISTLTIQRTEQRDSAMYRCASSPSPGTSVAQYFGPGTRLTVL.

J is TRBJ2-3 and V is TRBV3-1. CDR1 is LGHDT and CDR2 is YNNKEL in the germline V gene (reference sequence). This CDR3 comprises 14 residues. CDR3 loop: CASSRRRGADTQYF.

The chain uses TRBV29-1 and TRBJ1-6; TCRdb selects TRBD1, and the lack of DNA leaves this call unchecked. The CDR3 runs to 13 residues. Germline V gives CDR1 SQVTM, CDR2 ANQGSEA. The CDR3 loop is CSAGLGGGSPLHF.